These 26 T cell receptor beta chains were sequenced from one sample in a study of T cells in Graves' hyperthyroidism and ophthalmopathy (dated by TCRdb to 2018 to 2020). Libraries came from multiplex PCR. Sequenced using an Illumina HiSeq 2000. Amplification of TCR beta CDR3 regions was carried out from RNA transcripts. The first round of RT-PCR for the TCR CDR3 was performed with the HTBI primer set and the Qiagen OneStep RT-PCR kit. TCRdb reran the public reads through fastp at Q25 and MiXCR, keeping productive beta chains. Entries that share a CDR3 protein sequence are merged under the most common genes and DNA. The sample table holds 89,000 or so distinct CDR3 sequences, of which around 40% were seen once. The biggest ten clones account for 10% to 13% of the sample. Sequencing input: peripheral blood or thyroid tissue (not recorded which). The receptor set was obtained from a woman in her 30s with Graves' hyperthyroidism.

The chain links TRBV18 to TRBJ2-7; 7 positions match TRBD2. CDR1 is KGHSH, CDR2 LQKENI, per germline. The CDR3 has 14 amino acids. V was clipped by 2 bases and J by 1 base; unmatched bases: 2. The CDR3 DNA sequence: TGTGCCAGCTCACCAAGCGGGGTGTCCTACGAGCAGTACTTC. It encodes CASSPSGVSYEQYF.

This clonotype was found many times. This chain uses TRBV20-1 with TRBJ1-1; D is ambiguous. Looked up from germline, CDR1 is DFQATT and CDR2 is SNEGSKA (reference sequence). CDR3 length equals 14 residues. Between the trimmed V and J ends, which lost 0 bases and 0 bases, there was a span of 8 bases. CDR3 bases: TGCAGTGCTAGAGATCGGGTAGTGAACACTGAAGCTTTCTTT. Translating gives CSARDRVVNTEAFF.

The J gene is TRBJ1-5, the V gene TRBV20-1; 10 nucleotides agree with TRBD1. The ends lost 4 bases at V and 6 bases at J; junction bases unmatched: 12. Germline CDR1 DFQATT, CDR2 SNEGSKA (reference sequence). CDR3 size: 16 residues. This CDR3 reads CSAIDSDRGYGQPQHF. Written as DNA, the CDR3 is TGCAGTGCTATCGACTCGGACAGGGGGTACGGTCAGCCCCAGCATTTT.

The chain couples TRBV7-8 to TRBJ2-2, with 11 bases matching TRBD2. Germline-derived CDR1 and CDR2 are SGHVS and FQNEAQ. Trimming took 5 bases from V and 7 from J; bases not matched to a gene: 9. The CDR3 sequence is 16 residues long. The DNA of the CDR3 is TGTGCCAGCAGCCCGGGACTAGCGGAAGCGGGCGGGGAGCTGTTTTTT. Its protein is CASSPGLAEAGGELFF.

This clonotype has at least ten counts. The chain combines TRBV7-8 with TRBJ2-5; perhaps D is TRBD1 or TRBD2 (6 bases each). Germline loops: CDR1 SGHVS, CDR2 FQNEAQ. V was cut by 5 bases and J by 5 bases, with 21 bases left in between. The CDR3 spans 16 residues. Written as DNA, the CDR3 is TGTGCCAGCAGCCCTAGAGTGGGGGGCTCTCTGGAGACCCAGTACTTC. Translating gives CASSPRVGGSLETQYF.

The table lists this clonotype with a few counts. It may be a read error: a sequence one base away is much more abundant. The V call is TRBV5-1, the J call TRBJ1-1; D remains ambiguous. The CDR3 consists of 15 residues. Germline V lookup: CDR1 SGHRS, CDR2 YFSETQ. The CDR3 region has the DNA TGCGCCAGCGGCTTGTCCCCGGGAGGTAACACTGAAGCTTTCTTT. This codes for CASGLSPGGNTEAFF.

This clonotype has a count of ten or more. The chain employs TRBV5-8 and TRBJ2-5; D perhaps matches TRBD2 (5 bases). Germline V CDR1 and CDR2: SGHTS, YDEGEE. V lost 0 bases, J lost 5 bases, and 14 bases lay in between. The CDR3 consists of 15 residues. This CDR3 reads CASSLGRTGAETQYF. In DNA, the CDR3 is TGTGCCAGCAGCTTGGGCAGGACTGGAGCGGAGACCCAGTACTTC. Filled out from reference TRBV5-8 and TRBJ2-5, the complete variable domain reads EAGVTQSPTHLIKTRGQQATLRCSPISGHTSVYWYQQALGLGLQFLLWYDEGEERNRGNFPPRFSGRQFPNYSSELNVNALELEDSALYLCASSLGRTGAETQYFGPGTRLLVL.

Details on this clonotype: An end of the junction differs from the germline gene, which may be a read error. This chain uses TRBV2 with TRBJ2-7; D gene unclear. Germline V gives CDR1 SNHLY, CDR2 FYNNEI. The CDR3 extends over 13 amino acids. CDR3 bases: TGTGCCGGCAGTGGGGATAGACCCCACGAGCAGTACTTC. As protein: CAGSGDRPHEQYF. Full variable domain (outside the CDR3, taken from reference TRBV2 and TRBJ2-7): EPEVTQTPSHQVTQMGQEVILRCVPISNHLYFYWYRQILGQKVEFLVSFYNNEISEKSEIFDDQFSVERPDGSNFTLKIRSTKLEDSAMYFCAGSGDRPHEQYFGPGTRLTVT.

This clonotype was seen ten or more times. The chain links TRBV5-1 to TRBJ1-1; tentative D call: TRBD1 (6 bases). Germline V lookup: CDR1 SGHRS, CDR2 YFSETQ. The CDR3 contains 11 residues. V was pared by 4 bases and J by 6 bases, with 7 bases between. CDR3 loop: CASSPGAEAFF. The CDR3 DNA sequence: TGCGCCAGCAGCCCAGGGGCTGAAGCTTTCTTT.

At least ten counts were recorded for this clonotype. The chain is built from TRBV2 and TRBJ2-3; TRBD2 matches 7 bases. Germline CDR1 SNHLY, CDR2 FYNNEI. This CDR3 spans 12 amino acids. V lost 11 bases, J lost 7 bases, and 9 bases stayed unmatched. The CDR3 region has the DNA TGTGCCGGGAGGGAGACTATCAATACGCAGTATTTT. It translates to CAGRETINTQYF. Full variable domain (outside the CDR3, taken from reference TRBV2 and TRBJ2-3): EPEVTQTPSHQVTQMGQEVILRCVPISNHLYFYWYRQILGQKVEFLVSFYNNEISEKSEIFDDQFSVERPDGSNFTLKIRSTKLEDSAMYFCAGRETINTQYFGPGTRLTVL.

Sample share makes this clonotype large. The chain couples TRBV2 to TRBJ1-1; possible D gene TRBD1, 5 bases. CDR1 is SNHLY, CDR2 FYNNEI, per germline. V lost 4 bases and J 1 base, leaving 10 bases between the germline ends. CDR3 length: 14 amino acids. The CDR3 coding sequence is TGTGCCAGCAGTGGGGACGCGAGGAACACTGAAGCTTTCTTT. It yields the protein CASSGDARNTEAFF.

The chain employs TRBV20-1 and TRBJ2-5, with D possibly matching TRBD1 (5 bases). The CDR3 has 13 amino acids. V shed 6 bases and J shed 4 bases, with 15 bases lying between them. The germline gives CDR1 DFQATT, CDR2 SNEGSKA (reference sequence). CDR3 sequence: CSANDQGRETQYF. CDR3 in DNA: TGCAGTGCCAATGATCAGGGCCGAGAGACCCAGTACTTC.

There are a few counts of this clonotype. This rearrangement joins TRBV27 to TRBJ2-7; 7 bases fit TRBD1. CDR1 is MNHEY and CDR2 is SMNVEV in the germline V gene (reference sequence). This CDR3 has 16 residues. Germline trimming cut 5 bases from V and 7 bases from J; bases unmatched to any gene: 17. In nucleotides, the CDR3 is TGTGCCAGCAGTCCTCGGTCAGGCAGGGGGTCTCGAGAGCAGTACTTC. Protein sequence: CASSPRSGRGSREQYF.

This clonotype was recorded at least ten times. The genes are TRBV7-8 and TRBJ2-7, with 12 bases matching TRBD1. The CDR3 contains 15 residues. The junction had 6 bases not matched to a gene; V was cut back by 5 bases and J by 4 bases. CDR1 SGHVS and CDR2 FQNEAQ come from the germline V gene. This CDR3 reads CASSAPGQGAYEQYF. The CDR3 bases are TGTGCCAGCAGCGCACCGGGACAGGGGGCATACGAGCAGTACTTC.

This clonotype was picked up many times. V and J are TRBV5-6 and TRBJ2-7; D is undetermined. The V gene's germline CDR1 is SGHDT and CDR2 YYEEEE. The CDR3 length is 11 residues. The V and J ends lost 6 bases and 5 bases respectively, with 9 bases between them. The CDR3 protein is CASTYLHEQYF. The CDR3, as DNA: TGTGCCAGCACCTACTTACACGAGCAGTACTTC.

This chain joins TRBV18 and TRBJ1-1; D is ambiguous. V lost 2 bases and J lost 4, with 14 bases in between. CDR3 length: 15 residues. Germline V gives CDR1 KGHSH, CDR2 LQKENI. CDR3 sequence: CASSPIREVVTEAFF. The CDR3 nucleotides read TGTGCCAGCTCACCAATTCGCGAGGTAGTCACTGAAGCTTTCTTT.

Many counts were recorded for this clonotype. In DNA, the CDR3 is TGTGCCATCAGTGAGAGGGACCCGACGCAAGATACGCAGTATTTT. Translation: CAISERDPTQDTQYF. V and J are TRBV10-3 and TRBJ2-3, with D perhaps given as TRBD1 or TRBD2 (5 bases each). V dropped 2 bases and J dropped 5 bases, with 14 bases sitting between them. This CDR3 comprises 15 residues. The germline CDR1 and CDR2 sequences are ENHRY and SYGVKD.

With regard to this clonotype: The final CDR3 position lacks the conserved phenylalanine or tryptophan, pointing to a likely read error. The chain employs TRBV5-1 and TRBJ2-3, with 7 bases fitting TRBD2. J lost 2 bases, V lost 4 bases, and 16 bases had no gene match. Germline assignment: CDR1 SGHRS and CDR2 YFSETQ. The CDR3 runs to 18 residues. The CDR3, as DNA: TGCGCCAGCAGCGCTAACGCCCATTCTAGCGGATACACAGATACGCAGTATTCT. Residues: CASSANAHSSGYTDTQYS.

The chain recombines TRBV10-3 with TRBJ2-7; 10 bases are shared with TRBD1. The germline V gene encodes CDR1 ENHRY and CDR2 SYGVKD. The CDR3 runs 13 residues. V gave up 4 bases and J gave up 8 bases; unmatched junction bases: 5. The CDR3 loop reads CAISGQGAPKQYF. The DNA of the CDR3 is TGTGCCATCAGTGGACAGGGGGCGCCTAAGCAGTACTTC.

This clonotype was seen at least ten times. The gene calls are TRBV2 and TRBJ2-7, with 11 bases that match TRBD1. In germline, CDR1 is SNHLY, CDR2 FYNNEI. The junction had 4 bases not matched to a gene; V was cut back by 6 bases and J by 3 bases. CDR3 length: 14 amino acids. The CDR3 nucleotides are TGTGCCAGCAGCGTGGACAGGGGGCACTACGAGCAGTACTTC. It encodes CASSVDRGHYEQYF.

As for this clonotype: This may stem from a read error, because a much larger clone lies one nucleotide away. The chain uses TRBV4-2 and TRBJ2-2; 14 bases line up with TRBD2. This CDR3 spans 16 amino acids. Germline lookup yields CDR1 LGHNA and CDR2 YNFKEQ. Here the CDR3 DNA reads TGTGCCAGCGGCCAGGGACTAGCGGGAGAATCCGGGGAGCTGTTTTTT. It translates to CASGQGLAGESGELFF.

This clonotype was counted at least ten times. The CDR3 sequence: CASSLARADTEAFF. CDR3 DNA sequence: TGTGCCAGCAGCTTAGCCAGGGCGGACACTGAAGCTTTCTTT. The chain employs TRBV7-6 and TRBJ1-1, with D perhaps TRBD1 (5 bases). CDR3 length: 14 residues. Per germline, CDR1 SGHVS and CDR2 FNYEAQ. With 0 bases removed from V and 3 bases from J, the gap between germline ends came to 8 bases.

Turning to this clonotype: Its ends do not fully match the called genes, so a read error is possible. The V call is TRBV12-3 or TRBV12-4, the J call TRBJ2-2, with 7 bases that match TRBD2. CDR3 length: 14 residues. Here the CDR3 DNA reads TGTGCCAGCAGTTTATGTGGCCCTGGGGGGGAGCTGTTTTTC. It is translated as CASSLCGPGGELFF.

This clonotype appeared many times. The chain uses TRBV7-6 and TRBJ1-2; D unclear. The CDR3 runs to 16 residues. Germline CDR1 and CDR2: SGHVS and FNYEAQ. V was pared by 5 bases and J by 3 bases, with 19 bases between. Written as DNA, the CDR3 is TGTGCCAGCAGCCCCTACGAGGGCAAAATCGACTATGGCTACACCTTC. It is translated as CASSPYEGKIDYGYTF.

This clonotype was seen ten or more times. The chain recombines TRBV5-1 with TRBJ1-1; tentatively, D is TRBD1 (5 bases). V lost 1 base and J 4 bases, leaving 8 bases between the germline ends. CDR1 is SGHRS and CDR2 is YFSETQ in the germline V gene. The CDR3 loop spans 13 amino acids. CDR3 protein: CASSLSGGTEAFF. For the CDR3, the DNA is TGCGCCAGCAGCTTGAGCGGGGGCACTGAAGCTTTCTTT.

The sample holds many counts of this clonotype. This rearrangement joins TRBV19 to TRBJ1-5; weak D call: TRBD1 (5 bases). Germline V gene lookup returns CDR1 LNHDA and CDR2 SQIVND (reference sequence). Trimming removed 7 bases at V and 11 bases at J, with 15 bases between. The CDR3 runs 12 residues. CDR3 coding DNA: TGTGCCAGTAAGGGGAGGGGATCTGCCCAGCATTTT. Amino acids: CASKGRGSAQHF.